These 22 T cell receptor beta chains were all obtained from the same sample, sequenced in a study of T cell responses to AZD1222 COVID-19 vaccine. Libraries were prepared by immunoSEQ multiplex PCR; TCRdb keeps only in-frame clonotypes and omits some of them. The sample consists of tens of thousands of clones, about 92% of them appearing once. Specimen: peripheral blood, collected on day 0 of AZD1222 vaccination. The receptors derive from an adult in good health.

The gene calls are TRBV28 and TRBJ1-2, with D uncertain. Germline loops: CDR1 MDHEN, CDR2 SYDVKM. The CDR3 is made up of 13 amino acids. The V end was cut by 0 bases, the J end by 7 bases, with 9 bases between. The CDR3 spells CASSLWSGLGYTF. CDR3 nucleotides: TGTGCCAGCAGTTTATGGTCAGGCCTTGGCTACACCTTC.

This clone is a singleton in its sample. The V call is TRBV11-2, the J call TRBJ1-6, with TRBD1 identical over 9 bases. The CDR3 is made up of 17 amino acids. The V segment lost 1 base and the J segment 8 bases; nucleotides outside the gene matches: 9. Germline V gives CDR1 SGHAT, CDR2 FQNNGV. In DNA form, the CDR3 reads TGTGCCAGCAGCTTAGGGGGCCGGGACAGGGTTTATTCACCCCTCCACTTT. It specifies CASSLGGRDRVYSPLHF.

CDR3 in DNA: TGTGCCAGCAGCGTAGCTGTACAGGTGGACGAAAAACTGTTTTTT. As protein: CASSVAVQVDEKLFF. The chain couples TRBV9 to TRBJ1-4; maybe TRBD1 (5 bases). Trimming took off 0 bases at V and 8 bases at J, with 14 bases between the two ends. Germline assignment: CDR1 SGDLS and CDR2 YYNGEE. This CDR3 contains 15 residues.

This chain joins TRBV2 and TRBJ1-1; D is unresolved. In germline, CDR1 is SNHLY, CDR2 FYNNEI. Between the trimmed V and J ends, which lost 5 bases and 1 base, there was a span of 11 bases. The CDR3 has 14 amino acids. The CDR3 loop is CASSKRTTNTEAFF. The CDR3 region has the DNA TGTGCCAGCAGTAAAAGGACCACGAACACTGAAGCTTTCTTT.

The chain employs TRBV12-3 or TRBV12-4 and TRBJ1-2; a possible D gene is TRBD1 (6 bases). Trimming took off 7 bases at V and 8 bases at J, with 14 bases between the two ends. The length of the CDR3 is 12 residues. The CDR3 protein is CASTARGRGYTF. CDR3 coding DNA: TGTGCCAGCACGGCCAGGGGCAGGGGCTACACCTTC.

The V call is TRBV11-2, the J call TRBJ2-3; D is undetermined. Trimming took 5 bases from V and 4 from J, leaving 10 bases between them. Germline assignment: CDR1 SGHAT and CDR2 FQNNGV. CDR3 size: 13 residues. The CDR3 coding sequence is TGTGCCAGCAGCAACAGAGCTCCAGATACGCAGTATTTT. Protein sequence: CASSNRAPDTQYF.

The chain has TRBV20-1 and TRBJ2-1; D is ambiguous. The CDR3 extends over 11 amino acids. From germline, CDR1 is DFQATT and CDR2 SNEGSKA (reference sequence). Between the trimmed V and J ends, which lost 2 bases and 4 bases, there was a span of 3 bases. CDR3 in amino acids: CSARSYNEQFF. CDR3 nucleotide sequence: TGCAGTGCTAGAAGTTACAATGAGCAGTTCTTC.

This clone has a single count. V is TRBV27 and J is TRBJ1-5; tentatively, D is TRBD1 (5 bases). The CDR3 length is 18 residues. Trimming left V 4 bases short and J 0 bases short, with 19 bases between. The germline V gene has CDR1 MNHEY and CDR2 SMNVEV (reference sequence). The CDR3 region has the DNA TGTGCCAGCAGTTGGAGGTTTGACAGTGCTTCTAGCAATCAGCCCCAGCATTTT. Translating gives CASSWRFDSASSNQPQHF.

V usage is TRBV6-2 or TRBV6-3 and J usage is TRBJ2-3; the match to TRBD1 covers 7 bases. Trimming cost V 5 bases and J 0 bases; bases outside gene matches: 2. Germline V gene lookup returns CDR1 MNHEY and CDR2 SVGEGT. This CDR3 region has 14 residues. CDR3 protein: CASSRTGSTDTQYF. The CDR3 DNA reads TGTGCCAGCAGTCGGACAGGTAGCACAGATACGCAGTATTTT.

CDR3 nucleotide sequence: TGTGCCAACCAGGGGGCAGGCAATCAGCCCCAGCATTTT. Its translation is CANQGAGNQPQHF. The chain joins TRBV28 to TRBJ1-5; TRBD1 aligns across 8 bases. Germline assignment: CDR1 MDHEN and CDR2 SYDVKM. The ends lost 10 bases at V and 2 bases at J; junction bases unmatched: 4. This CDR3 has 13 amino acids.

The chain employs TRBV11-2 and TRBJ1-2; D gene ambiguous. Germline lookup yields CDR1 SGHAT and CDR2 FQNNGV. The CDR3 runs to 13 residues. V lost 0 bases and J lost 6, with 8 bases in between. The CDR3 here is CASSLEQIDGYTF. The CDR3 bases are TGTGCCAGCAGCTTAGAACAGATCGATGGCTACACCTTC.

V gene TRBV19 combines with J gene TRBJ2-2; tentatively, D is TRBD1 (5 bases). This CDR3 region has 16 residues. Trimming took 5 bases from V and 2 from J, leaving 15 bases between them. Germline V gives CDR1 LNHDA, CDR2 SQIVND (reference sequence). CDR3 bases: TGTGCCAGTAGTCTAAGGACAAGTGGAAACACCGGGGAGCTGTTTTTT. This sequence encodes CASSLRTSGNTGELFF.

The chain has TRBV5-6 and TRBJ1-1; TRBD1 agrees at 10 bases. Germline V gene sequence: CDR1 SGHDT, CDR2 YYEEEE. This CDR3 comprises 14 residues. Trimming at V came to 6 bases and at J to 3 bases, leaving 5 bases not matched to a gene. The CDR3, as DNA: TGTGCCAGCAACAGGGACAGGGGAGACACTGAAGCTTTCTTT. The encoded protein is CASNRDRGDTEAFF.

The CDR3: CATSSGRGPRDTGELFF. The CDR3 bases are TGTGCCACCAGCAGTGGTCGAGGACCCAGAGACACCGGGGAGCTGTTTTTT. The chain joins TRBV15 to TRBJ2-2; no clear D. The CDR3 length is 17 residues. CDR1 is LNHNV and CDR2 is YYDKDF in the germline V gene (reference sequence). The V end lost 3 bases, the J end lost 3 bases, and 17 bases lay between the germline ends.

The genes are TRBV19 and TRBJ1-4, with 10 bases identical to TRBD1. Unmatched junction bases numbered 11, after V lost 5 bases and J lost 8 bases. Looked up from germline, CDR1 is LNHDA and CDR2 is SQIVND (reference sequence). This CDR3 comprises 16 residues. CDR3 sequence: CASSPRRTGGEEKLFF. Here the CDR3 DNA reads TGTGCCAGTAGTCCTCGTCGGACAGGGGGGGAGGAAAAACTGTTTTTT.

The rearrangement uses TRBV5-1 and TRBJ1-4, with D maybe TRBD1 (6 bases). Germline loops: CDR1 SGHRS, CDR2 YFSETQ. V lost 5 bases and J lost 6, with 14 bases in between. The CDR3 is made up of 14 amino acids. CDR3 sequence: CASRVGGLYEKLFF. CDR3 sequence (DNA): TGCGCCAGCAGGGTGGGGGGCCTCTATGAAAAACTGTTTTTT.

V and J are TRBV10-3 and TRBJ1-2; TRBD1 matches at 7 bases. Losses at the gene ends were 6 bases for V and 0 bases for J; bases not matched to a gene: 4. This CDR3 region has 14 residues. Germline V gene data show CDR1 as ENHRY and CDR2 as SYGVKD. Here the CDR3 DNA reads TGTGCCATCAGCGGACAGGAATCTAACTATGGCTACACCTTC. It specifies CAISGQESNYGYTF.

J is TRBJ1-2 and V is TRBV12-3 or TRBV12-4, with no clear D. This CDR3 is built from 13 residues. Trimming took 2 bases from V and 5 from J, leaving 9 bases between them. CDR3 sequence reads: CASSLNPNYGYTF. The CDR3 nucleotides read TGTGCCAGCAGTTTAAACCCCAATTATGGCTACACCTTC.

The V gene is TRBV7-8, the J gene TRBJ1-1; D unclear. CDR1 is SGHVS and CDR2 is FQNEAQ in the germline V gene. The CDR3 spans 14 residues. V was trimmed by 3 bases and J by 1 base, leaving 9 bases between them. CDR3 sequence reads: CASSFLAANTEAFF. In DNA, the CDR3 is TGTGCCAGCAGCTTCCTGGCCGCGAACACTGAAGCTTTCTTT.

The genes are TRBV6-5 and TRBJ1-2, with 8 bases fitting TRBD1. The CDR3 has 14 amino acids. V lost 10 bases and J lost 4; bases outside the gene matches: 11. Germline V gives CDR1 MNHEY, CDR2 SVGAGI. CDR3 region: CATGTGSIVYGYTF. In DNA, the CDR3 is TGTGCCACCGGGACAGGTTCCATAGTCTATGGCTACACCTTC.

This chain links TRBV7-8 with TRBJ2-5, with D perhaps matching TRBD2 (7 bases). The CDR3 sequence is 14 residues long. Between the trimmed V and J ends, which lost 5 bases and 4 bases, there was a span of 14 bases. Germline V gene sequence: CDR1 SGHVS, CDR2 FQNEAQ. The CDR3 coding sequence is TGTGCCAGCAGCCCTCGGGGAGGGGGAGAGACCCAGTACTTC. Amino acids: CASSPRGGGETQYF. The full variable domain, in which reference TRBV7-8 and TRBJ2-5 provide the parts outside the CDR3, is GAGVSQSPRYKVAKRGQDVALRCDPISGHVSLFWYQQALGQGPEFLTYFQNEAQLDKSGLPSDRFFAERPEGSVSTLKIQRTQQEDSAVYLCASSPRGGGETQYFGPGTRLLVL.

This chain connects TRBV29-1 to TRBJ2-1, with 14 bases fitting TRBD2. The CDR3 spans 20 residues. V lost 2 bases, J lost 10 bases, and 22 bases stayed unmatched. CDR1 is SQVTM and CDR2 is ANQGSEA in the germline V gene. The CDR3, as DNA: TGCAGCGTTGAATTTGGCGTGTCGGCCGGAGGACTAGCGGGAGGTTTCGAGCAGTTCTTC. Translation gives CSVEFGVSAGGLAGGFEQFF.